These 2 T cell receptor beta chains originate from one sample sequenced in a study of control samples from healthy donors and cancer patients. TCRdb's table, derived via immunoSEQ multiplex PCR, lists solely in-frame clones and lacks some. The table includes 50,000 to 55,000 clones, roughly 90% detected once. Sequenced: PBMCs. The receptors were sampled from a man in his forties with colorectal cancer.

The chain has TRBV7-2 and TRBJ1-5; D unclear. Between the trimmed V and J ends, which lost 1 base and 0 bases, there was a span of 10 bases. CDR1 and CDR2 from the germline V gene are SGHTA and FQGNSA. The CDR3 extends over 16 amino acids. For the CDR3, the DNA is TGTGCCAGCAGCTTAGGGGCACCGTATAGCAATCAGCCCCAGCATTTT. This translates into CASSLGAPYSNQPQHF.

This clone appeared once. The V and J genes are TRBV19 and TRBJ1-5, with D uncertain. In germline, CDR1 is LNHDA, CDR2 SQIVND (reference sequence). The CDR3 covers 13 residues. The germline V and J ends were trimmed by 4 bases and 9 bases, with 13 bases remaining between them. The CDR3: CASSNPSLGPQHF. The CDR3, as DNA: TGTGCCAGTAGTAACCCTTCGTTGGGGCCCCAGCATTTT.